This entry concerns a single TCR beta chain. V lost 0 bases and J lost 6; bases outside the gene matches: 4. Germline V gives CDR1 SGHTS, CDR2 YDEGEE. The CDR3 is 15 amino acids. The data derive from a study of T cell clonotyping in hematopoietic cell transplantation. Only in-frame clones appear in the TCRdb table, and some are missing; sequencing was by immunoSEQ multiplex PCR. The sample lists more than 900 clones; 70% to 80% were seen once. This receptor was obtained from a female patient aged 45-65 years who had an allogeneic stem cell transplant, so the T cells may come from the graft donor. Some clones in this sample may be carry-over from other donors' samples. Sample: PBMCs, taken 30 days after allogeneic stem cell transplant. This sequence joins TRBV5-8 and TRBJ2-7; 12 bases fit TRBD1. The CDR3 nucleotides are TGTGCCAGCAGCTTGGCCGGGACAGGGGGCTCCGAGCAGTACTTC. The encoded protein is CASSLAGTGGSEQYF.